This T cell receptor (beta chain) is drawn from a study of T cells after yellow fever vaccination. This CDR3 has 19 residues. Germline-derived CDR1 and CDR2 are SGHDT and YYEEEE. Trimming took off 2 bases at V and 3 bases at J, with 24 bases between the two ends. Each CDR3 protein is one row after TCRdb ran MiXCR on the 5' RACE reads. The sample holds hundreds of thousands of distinct CDR3 sequences, around an eighth seen once. This specimen consisted of PBMCs, obtained on the day of the yellow fever booster vaccination. This chain joins TRBV5-6 and TRBJ2-1, with D tentatively TRBD2 (5 bases). This sequence originates from a man aged 25 to 40 who received the YFV17D yellow fever vaccine. The CDR3 DNA reads as TGTGCCAGCAGCTTTATGTCTGGTCCATGGGAGATTGGCTACAATGAGCAGTTCTTC. Its protein product is CASSFMSGPWEIGYNEQFF.